These 22 T cell receptor beta chains were all obtained from the same sample, sequenced in a study of T-cell reconstitution after alpha-beta-depleted transplantation in children. During its preparation, the TCRbeta library received unique molecular identifiers. MiXCR was run by TCRdb on the PCR reads, yielding one entry per CDR3 protein. The sample shows over 400,000 distinct CDR3 sequences, around 46% of them seen only once. Material: PBMCs, obtained before TCRalphabeta/CD19-depleted stem cell transplant. The receptors originated from a girl aged 2-10 years with aplastic anemia, due to receive a stem cell transplant.

The V gene is TRBV7-9, the J gene TRBJ2-5, with D unclear. In germline, CDR1 is SEHNR, CDR2 FQNEAQ (reference sequence). Trimming stripped 4 bases from V and 5 bases from J, with 17 bases between. This CDR3 is built from 15 residues. This CDR3 reads CASSWSVMGSETQYF. The DNA of the CDR3 is TGTGCCAGCAGCTGGTCGGTGATGGGTTCTGAGACCCAGTACTTC.

CDR3 DNA sequence: TGTGCCAGCACTCCCCGAGCCGCCTTGGCTCTCTCTGGAAACACCATATATTTT. This translates into CASTPRAALALSGNTIYF. The rearrangement uses TRBV6-1 and TRBJ1-3; no firm D call. CDR3 length: 18 amino acids. The germline V gene has CDR1 MNHNS and CDR2 SASEGT. The V end was cut by 7 bases, the J end by 0 bases, with 22 bases between.

This clonotype was found many times. V gene TRBV7-3 combines with J gene TRBJ2-2; D is ambiguous. Per the germline V gene, CDR1 is SGHTA and CDR2 is FQGTGA. Deletions cut 5 bases from V and 6 bases from J, with 10 bases between. CDR3 length: 13 amino acids. The CDR3 nucleotides read TGTGCCAGCAGCCGATCCTTAGCCGGGGAGCTGTTTTTT. This sequence encodes CASSRSLAGELFF. Full variable domain (rest looked up from reference TRBV7-3 and TRBJ2-2): GAGVSQTPSNKVTEKGKYVELRCDPISGHTALYWYRQSLGQGPEFLIYFQGTGAADDSGLPNDRFFAVRPEGSVSTLKIQRTERGDSAVYLCASSRSLAGELFFGEGSRLTVL.

J is TRBJ2-3 and V is TRBV12-3 or TRBV12-4; D is tentatively TRBD1 or TRBD2 (5 bases each). The CDR3 is made up of 15 amino acids. Trimming cost V 5 bases and J 3 bases, with 15 bases left between them. In nucleotides, the CDR3 is TGTGCCAGCAGTGCCCGGGACCAGAGAACAGATACGCAGTATTTT. It yields the protein CASSARDQRTDTQYF.

The V and J genes are TRBV7-2 and TRBJ2-1; the D is unclear. The CDR3 runs 12 residues. V shed 6 bases and J shed 6 bases, with 9 bases lying between them. Germline CDR1 and CDR2: SGHTA and FQGNSA. The CDR3 DNA reads TGTGCCAGCAGTTGGAGTATCAATGAGCAGTTCTTC. Residues: CASSWSINEQFF.

The chain couples TRBV5-1 to TRBJ1-1; a possible D gene is TRBD1 (5 bases). The CDR3 length is 14 residues. Trimming stripped 3 bases from V and 2 bases from J, with 11 bases between. The germline V gene encodes CDR1 SGHRS and CDR2 YFSETQ. The CDR3 coding sequence is TGCGCCAGCAGCTGGGGGAGGGTTAACACTGAAGCTTTCTTT. This translates into CASSWGRVNTEAFF.

DNA for the CDR3: TGCAGTGCCTGGGACAGTCGCAACCCTTACGAGCAGTACTTC. Amino acids: CSAWDSRNPYEQYF. The genes are TRBV20-1 and TRBJ2-7, with 7 bases fitting TRBD1. The CDR3 extends over 14 amino acids. The germline CDR1 and CDR2 sequences are DFQATT and SNEGSKA (reference sequence). Germline trimming cut 6 bases from V and 4 bases from J; bases unmatched to any gene: 12.

The CDR3 protein is CASSLAVRPRPGGTEAFF. For the CDR3, the DNA is TGCGCCAGCAGTTTAGCCGTCAGGCCAAGGCCGGGCGGCACTGAAGCTTTCTTT. The rearrangement links TRBV5-1 to TRBJ1-1; D not certain. Germline loops: CDR1 SGHRS, CDR2 YFSETQ. Trimming stripped 5 bases from V and 4 bases from J, with 27 bases between. This CDR3 comprises 18 residues. Using reference TRBV5-1 and TRBJ1-1 for the parts outside the CDR3, the full variable domain is KAGVTQTPRYLIKTRGQQVTLSCSPISGHRSVSWYQQTPGQGLQFLFEYFSETQRNKGNFPGRFSGRQFSNSRSEMNVSTLELGDSALYLCASSLAVRPRPGGTEAFFGQGTRLTVV.

The V gene is TRBV4-2, the J gene TRBJ2-5; tentative D call: TRBD1 (6 bases). Trimming stripped 8 bases from V and 3 bases from J, with 25 bases between. CDR1 and CDR2 (germline): LGHNA, YNFKEQ. The CDR3 length is 17 residues. CDR3 in amino acids: CASQPTRGLADEETQYF. DNA of the CDR3: TGTGCCAGCCAGCCAACCAGGGGCCTAGCAGACGAAGAGACCCAGTACTTC.

The sample holds many counts of this clonotype. The J gene is TRBJ2-2, the V gene TRBV15; the match to TRBD1 covers 7 bases. V gave up 1 base and J gave up 1 base; unmatched junction bases: 0. CDR3 length equals 15 residues. Germline CDR1 is LNHNV and CDR2 is YYDKDF (reference sequence). CDR3 nucleotide sequence: TGTGCCACCAGCAGAGGGACAGGGAACACCGGGGAGCTGTTTTTT. It encodes CATSRGTGNTGELFF.

This clonotype was seen many times. The chain employs TRBV2 and TRBJ2-3, with a possible D match to TRBD2 (6 bases). This CDR3 is built from 13 residues. Germline V gene lookup returns CDR1 SNHLY and CDR2 FYNNEI. CDR3 loop: CASVGGGRDTQYF. CDR3 DNA sequence: TGTGCAAGCGTAGGAGGAGGGAGGGATACGCAGTATTTT.

CDR3 in DNA: TGTGCCAGCAGTGCCACACAGGGAGCTGGAAACACCATATATTTT. It codes for CASSATQGAGNTIYF. The V call is TRBV6-1, the J call TRBJ1-3; D is possibly TRBD1 (6 bases). V was pared by 4 bases and J by 2 bases, with 12 bases between. The CDR3 has 15 residues. Germline lookup yields CDR1 MNHNS and CDR2 SASEGT.

This clonotype was counted a few times. This chain joins TRBV20-1 and TRBJ2-7; TRBD1 is a possible D gene (5 bases). Deletions cut 0 bases from V and 0 bases from J, with 6 bases between. The germline V gene has CDR1 DFQATT and CDR2 SNEGSKA (reference sequence). The CDR3 extends over 13 amino acids. The CDR3: CSAREGVSYEQYF. The CDR3 DNA reads as TGCAGTGCTAGAGAAGGGGTCTCCTACGAGCAGTACTTC.

This chain connects TRBV5-1 to TRBJ1-1; weak D call: TRBD1 (6 bases). CDR1 and CDR2 (germline): SGHRS, YFSETQ. With 3 bases removed from V and 8 bases from J, the gap between germline ends came to 11 bases. The CDR3 runs to 12 residues. The CDR3 loop is CASSSRRGEAFF. The CDR3 DNA reads as TGCGCCAGCAGCTCGCGGAGGGGGGAAGCTTTCTTT.

The chain carries TRBV20-1 and TRBJ2-7; the D gene could be TRBD1 or TRBD2 (6 bases each). This CDR3 is built from 13 residues. The germline CDR1 and CDR2 sequences are DFQATT and SNEGSKA (reference sequence). Trimming removed 7 bases at V and 0 bases at J, with 13 bases between. CDR3 sequence: CSVRGEVSYEQYF. The CDR3 nucleotides are TGCAGTGTAAGGGGGGAGGTCTCCTACGAGCAGTACTTC.

This clonotype was detected a few times. This chain links TRBV6-2 or TRBV6-3 with TRBJ2-5, with 7 positions matching TRBD2. Germline lookup yields CDR1 MNHEY and CDR2 SVGEGT. The V segment lost 6 bases and the J segment 5 bases; nucleotides outside the gene matches: 15. The CDR3 runs 16 residues. In DNA, the CDR3 is TGTGCCAGCAGGCGTCCAGGGCGGGAGTGGAGGGAGACCCAGTACTTC. Protein: CASRRPGREWRETQYF.

This clonotype was seen at least ten times. The chain recombines TRBV12-3 or TRBV12-4 with TRBJ2-1; 9 bases agree with TRBD1. The CDR3 sequence is 17 residues long. The trim removed 4 bases at V and 7 bases at J, leaving 14 bases unmatched. The CDR3 nucleotides are TGTGCCAGCAGTTCTGGCACAGGGGGCGCAGGCCGGAATGAGCAGTTCTTC. This encodes CASSSGTGGAGRNEQFF.

This clonotype has only one observation. The J gene is TRBJ2-3, the V gene TRBV5-1, with 9 nucleotides matching TRBD2. Germline V gene lookup returns CDR1 SGHRS and CDR2 YFSETQ. The length of the CDR3 is 15 residues. Trimming cost V 1 base and J 2 bases; bases outside gene matches: 2. The CDR3 DNA reads TGCGCCAGCAGCTTGTCTAGCGGGACCACAGATACGCAGTATTTT. Translated: CASSLSSGTTDTQYF. Based on the CDR3 plus reference TRBV5-1 and TRBJ2-3, the full variable domain is KAGVTQTPRYLIKTRGQQVTLSCSPISGHRSVSWYQQTPGQGLQFLFEYFSETQRNKGNFPGRFSGRQFSNSRSEMNVSTLELGDSALYLCASSLSSGTTDTQYFGPGTRLTVL.

The chain employs TRBV5-1 and TRBJ2-2; D not resolved. The CDR3 consists of 14 residues. Germline-derived CDR1 and CDR2 are SGHRS and YFSETQ. V was trimmed by 1 base and J by 2 bases, leaving 6 bases between them. The CDR3: CASSLKDNTGELFF. The CDR3 DNA is TGCGCCAGCAGCTTGAAGGACAACACCGGGGAGCTGTTTTTT.

This clonotype has just a few counts. The chain couples TRBV12-3 or TRBV12-4 to TRBJ2-5, with a weak D call TRBD1 (5 bases). The CDR3 spans 13 residues. The germline V and J ends were trimmed by 5 bases and 7 bases, with 14 bases remaining between them. The CDR3 sequence: CASSVQGELTQYF. The CDR3 coding sequence is TGTGCCAGCAGTGTCCAGGGTGAATTGACCCAGTACTTC.

The rearrangement uses TRBV27 and TRBJ2-2; D unclear. CDR1 MNHEY and CDR2 SMNVEV come from the germline V gene (reference sequence). CDR3 size: 13 residues. Deletions cut 6 bases from V and 4 bases from J, with 9 bases between. CDR3 in DNA: TGTGCCAGCAGGCAGACTCTCACCGGGGAGCTGTTTTTT. Encoded protein: CASRQTLTGELFF.

The chain links TRBV20-1 to TRBJ2-1; a possible D gene is TRBD1 (6 bases). Germline CDR1 reads DFQATT; CDR2 reads SNEGSKA (reference sequence). The CDR3 contains 13 residues. V was trimmed by 3 bases and J by 7 bases, leaving 13 bases between them. CDR3: CSASKQGWNEQFF. Here the CDR3 DNA reads TGCAGTGCTAGCAAACAGGGTTGGAATGAGCAGTTCTTC.